One T cell receptor beta chain is described in this entry. Sequencing was performed with immunoSEQ multiplex PCR; in TCRdb, only in-frame clones are kept and a portion is missing. The sample contains about 50,000 clones, approximately 88% of which appear only once. CDR1 and CDR2 from the germline V gene are SGHNT and YYREEE (reference sequence). The CDR3 length is 12 residues. V was trimmed by 2 bases and J by 7 bases, leaving 7 bases between them. The data originate from a study of OX40 agonist ivuxolimab in advanced cancers. The sequence was obtained from an adult with an advanced solid tumor such as melanoma, head and neck, liver or kidney cancer. Here the sequenced sample was CD4+ or CD8+ T cells sorted from blood, taken in a trial of the OX40 agonist ivuxolimab. The V call is TRBV5-4, the J call TRBJ2-1; D unresolved. Written as DNA, the CDR3 is TGTGCCAGCAGCTTACTCGGAAATGAGCAGTTCTTC. It encodes CASSLLGNEQFF.